This T cell receptor (beta chain) was captured in a study of shared clonotypes between healthy human individuals. The protocol was immunoSEQ multiplex PCR, while the TCRdb copy is restricted to in-frame clones and leaves out a portion. There are more than 2 million clones in the sample; 85% to 95% occur only once, and 0.1% to 0.15% lies in the top ten. Broader study findings: Researchers sampled blood only, noting tissue repertoires likely differ.

For this clone: Antigen: not known.

The germline V gene has CDR1 GTSNPN and CDR2 SVGIG (reference sequence). The ends were cut back, 4 bases at V and 0 bases at J, with 10 bases in the middle. The CDR3 consists of 13 residues. The chain recombines TRBV30 with TRBJ2-7, with D tentatively TRBD1 (6 bases). Input material: naive CD4+ T cells sorted from blood. Subset meaning: CD45RA+ positively selected. The sequence came from a man aged 18 to 30 in good health. CDR3 bases: TGTGCCTGGACAGGGGCGAACTCCTACGAGCAGTACTTC. Encoded protein: CAWTGANSYEQYF.